These 20 T cell receptor beta chains share one sample of origin, sequenced in a study of OX40 agonist ivuxolimab in advanced cancers. TCRdb's table, derived via immunoSEQ multiplex PCR, lists solely in-frame clones and lacks some. Seen here are tens of thousands of clones, over 80% observed once, and the top ten hold 25% to 35%. Sequences were derived from CD4+ or CD8+ T cells sorted from blood, sampled in a trial of the OX40 agonist ivuxolimab. These receptors came from an adult with an advanced solid tumor such as melanoma, head and neck, liver or kidney cancer.

The table lists this clone with a count of one. The chain is built from TRBV6-5 and TRBJ1-1; no firm D call. Germline assignment: CDR1 MNHEY and CDR2 SVGAGI. There are 14 residues in the CDR3. V shed 2 bases and J shed 4 bases, with 11 bases lying between them. The CDR3 spells CASSYRTTGTEAFF. CDR3 coding DNA: TGTGCCAGCAGTTACCGCACGACGGGCACTGAAGCTTTCTTT.

This clone came up once. V gene TRBV5-4 combines with J gene TRBJ2-3; D gene ambiguous. The CDR3 sequence is 14 residues long. Trimming removed 5 bases at V and 8 bases at J, with 18 bases between. Germline values: CDR1 SGHNT, CDR2 YYREEE (reference sequence). CDR3 region: CASRPTGPGGTQYF. The CDR3 nucleotides read TGTGCCAGCAGACCGACGGGTCCGGGTGGTACGCAGTATTTT.

The chain joins TRBV6-1 to TRBJ1-2; weak D call: TRBD1 (6 bases). V dropped 9 bases and J dropped 3 bases, with 11 bases sitting between them. The CDR3 length is 12 residues. From germline, CDR1 is MNHNS and CDR2 SASEGT. This CDR3 is CASADSYYGYTF. CDR3 sequence (DNA): TGTGCCAGTGCGGACAGTTACTATGGCTACACCTTC.

In this sample, this clone turned up a few times. The chain combines TRBV10-3 with TRBJ2-7; maybe TRBD1 (5 bases). This CDR3 has 11 amino acids. The germline V and J ends were trimmed by 9 bases and 2 bases, with 8 bases remaining between them. The germline gives CDR1 ENHRY, CDR2 SYGVKD. This CDR3 is CAIRQTYEQYF. Written as DNA, the CDR3 is TGTGCCATAAGACAGACCTACGAGCAGTACTTC.

This rearrangement joins TRBV7-9 to TRBJ2-5; tentatively, D is TRBD2 (5 bases). V lost 3 bases to trimming and J lost 7 bases, with 9 bases between them. This CDR3 spans 12 amino acids. CDR1 and CDR2 (germline): SEHNR, FQNEAQ (reference sequence). The CDR3 sequence: CASSLAEGTQYF. As DNA, the CDR3 is TGTGCCAGCAGCTTGGCAGAGGGGACCCAGTACTTC.

This clone was observed once. This chain joins TRBV11-2 and TRBJ2-2; D is perhaps TRBD1 (5 bases). V shed 3 bases and J shed 4 bases, with 9 bases lying between them. CDR3 length: 14 residues. The germline V gene has CDR1 SGHAT and CDR2 FQNNGV. The CDR3 nucleotides read TGTGCCAGCAGCTTTGCAGGGTCCACCGGGGAGCTGTTTTTT. This gives the protein CASSFAGSTGELFF.

This chain links TRBV19 with TRBJ1-5; D perhaps matches TRBD1 (5 bases). CDR1 is LNHDA, CDR2 SQIVND, per germline (reference sequence). Trimming left V 8 bases short and J 1 base short, with 9 bases between. The CDR3 runs 13 residues. DNA of the CDR3: TGTGCCAGTGGGACGTTGAGCAATCAGCCCCAGCATTTT. It specifies CASGTLSNQPQHF.

The rearrangement uses TRBV2 and TRBJ2-5; a weak D match, TRBD2 (6 bases). Between the trimmed V and J ends, which lost 4 bases and 4 bases, there was a span of 10 bases. The CDR3 is made up of 13 amino acids. Per the germline V gene, CDR1 is SNHLY and CDR2 is FYNNEI. The CDR3 sequence is CASSGLGPETQYF. CDR3 in DNA: TGTGCCAGCAGTGGACTAGGCCCAGAGACCCAGTACTTC.

The chain is built from TRBV6-6 and TRBJ2-7, with D possibly TRBD1 on 6 matching bases. Germline V gene sequence: CDR1 MNHNY, CDR2 SVGAGI (reference sequence). The CDR3 spans 16 residues. Trimming removed 2 bases at V and 1 base at J, with 15 bases between. CDR3 coding DNA: TGTGCCAGCAGTTACCCCACGTCGGACAGTTCCTACGAGCAGTACTTC. As protein: CASSYPTSDSSYEQYF.

The chain joins TRBV19 to TRBJ2-1; 10 bases line up with TRBD1. CDR3 length: 16 amino acids. With 6 bases clipped from V and 4 bases from J, the junction kept 9 bases outside the gene matches. From germline, CDR1 is LNHDA and CDR2 SQIVND (reference sequence). As DNA, the CDR3 is TGTGCCAGTAGGACCGGCGGGACAGGGGCTTACAATGAGCAGTTCTTC. Translated: CASRTGGTGAYNEQFF.

This clone appeared a single time. V and J are TRBV2 and TRBJ1-6; D remains unclear. Deletions cut 6 bases from V and 5 bases from J, with 8 bases between. The CDR3 loop spans 13 amino acids. Germline CDR1 reads SNHLY; CDR2 reads FYNNEI. CDR3 DNA: TGTGCCAGCAGGACGGAGAATAATTCACCCCTCCACTTT. This sequence encodes CASRTENNSPLHF.

The CDR3 DNA reads TGTGCCAGCAGCGCACTAGCGGGAGGGCCTTGGGACACCGGGGAGCTGTTTTTT. Amino acid sequence: CASSALAGGPWDTGELFF. The chain is built from TRBV7-3 and TRBJ2-2; 13 positions match TRBD2. Trimming cost V 5 bases and J 3 bases; bases outside gene matches: 9. Per germline, CDR1 SGHTA and CDR2 FQGTGA. This CDR3 has 18 amino acids.

The chain employs TRBV6-5 and TRBJ1-4; unclear D gene. The CDR3 consists of 15 residues. Germline V CDR1 and CDR2: MNHEY, SVGAGI. Between the trimmed V and J ends, which lost 2 bases and 4 bases, there was a span of 11 bases. The CDR3 region is CASSYRANNNEKLFF. The CDR3 DNA is TGTGCCAGCAGTTACAGGGCAAACAATAATGAAAAACTGTTTTTT.

The V and J genes are TRBV11-2 and TRBJ2-7, with D tentatively TRBD2 (5 bases). The V gene lost 6 bases and the J gene lost 7 bases, with 22 bases spanning the gap. Germline loops: CDR1 SGHAT, CDR2 FQNNGV. CDR3 size: 15 residues. CDR3 in amino acids: CASRLTGSTTTEQYF. As DNA, the CDR3 is TGTGCCAGCAGATTAACGGGGTCAACCACTACGGAGCAGTACTTC. Drawing the rest from reference TRBV11-2 and TRBJ2-7, the complete variable domain is EAGVAQSPRYKIIEKRQSVAFWCNPISGHATLYWYQQILGQGPKLLIQFQNNGVVDDSQLPKDRFSAERLKGVDSTLKIQPAKLEDSAVYLCASRLTGSTTTEQYFGPGTRLTVT.

The chain couples TRBV2 to TRBJ2-6; 9 bases fit TRBD1. Germline lookup yields CDR1 SNHLY and CDR2 FYNNEI. CDR3 length: 14 amino acids. The CDR3 DNA is TGTGGGACAGGGGATTTCTCTGGGGCCAACGTCCTGACTTTC. Its translation is CGTGDFSGANVLTF.

V and J are TRBV10-1 and TRBJ1-4; D possibly corresponds to TRBD1 (5 bases). The CDR3 spans 13 residues. The germline CDR1 and CDR2 sequences are WNHNN and SYGVQD (reference sequence). The ends were cut back, 7 bases at V and 2 bases at J, with 8 bases in the middle. For the CDR3, the DNA is TGCGCCAGCATGGGGCAGACTAATGAAAAACTGTTTTTT. Protein product: CASMGQTNEKLFF.

The rearrangement joins TRBV30 to TRBJ1-1; a weak D match, TRBD1 (6 bases). The germline V gene encodes CDR1 GTSNPN and CDR2 SVGIG (reference sequence). V shed 7 bases and J shed 1 base, with 16 bases lying between them. CDR3 length equals 14 residues. CDR3 region: CAYLRTGTNTEAFF. The CDR3 region has the DNA TGTGCCTATTTACGCACAGGGACGAACACTGAAGCTTTCTTT.

This clone was observed a single time. The chain recombines TRBV5-1 with TRBJ2-7; 11 bases are shared with TRBD1. CDR1 and CDR2 from the germline V gene are SGHRS and YFSETQ. Trimming took 4 bases from V and 3 from J; bases not matched to a gene: 6. The CDR3 loop spans 15 amino acids. In nucleotides, the CDR3 is TGCGCCAGCAGCAGAACCGGGACAGGGGGCTACGAGCAGTACTTC. Protein sequence: CASSRTGTGGYEQYF.

The CDR3 DNA reads as TGTGCCAGCAGTGAAACGGGAGCACAGCCCCAGCATTTT. Its translation is CASSETGAQPQHF. This chain joins TRBV6-1 and TRBJ1-5, with no clear D. CDR3 length equals 13 residues. The germline V and J ends were trimmed by 2 bases and 7 bases, with 9 bases remaining between them. Germline values: CDR1 MNHNS, CDR2 SASEGT.

This clone was counted a few times. At one end, the junction sequence differs from germline, possibly due to a read error. This chain links TRBV5-4 with TRBJ2-1, with D possibly TRBD2 on 5 matching bases. CDR3 size: 14 residues. Germline CDR1 SGHNT, CDR2 YYREEE (reference sequence). This chain's CDR3 is CASSLGSSYNEQFF. CDR3 coding DNA: TGTGCCAGCAGTTTGGGGAGCTCCTACAATGAGCAGTTCTTC.